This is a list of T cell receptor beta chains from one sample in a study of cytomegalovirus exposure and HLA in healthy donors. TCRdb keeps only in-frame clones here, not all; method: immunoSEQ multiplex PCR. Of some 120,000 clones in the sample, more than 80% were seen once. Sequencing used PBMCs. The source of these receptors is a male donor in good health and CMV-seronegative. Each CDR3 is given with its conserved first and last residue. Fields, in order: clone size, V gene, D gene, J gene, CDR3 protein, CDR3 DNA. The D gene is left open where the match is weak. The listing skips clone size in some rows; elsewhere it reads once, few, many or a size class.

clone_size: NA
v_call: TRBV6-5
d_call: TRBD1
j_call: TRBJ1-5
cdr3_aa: CASTPGGDQPQHF
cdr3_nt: TGTGCCAGCACCCCAGGGGGCGATCAGCCCCAGCATTTT

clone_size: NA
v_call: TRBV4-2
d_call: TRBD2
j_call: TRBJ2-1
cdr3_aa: CASSQAGEGGYNEQFF
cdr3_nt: TGTGCCAGCAGCCAAGCGGGGGAGGGCGGGTACAATGAGCAGTTCTTC

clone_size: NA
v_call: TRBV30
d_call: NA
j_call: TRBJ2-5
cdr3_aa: CAWSVLYQETQYF
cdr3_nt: TGTGCCTGGAGTGTTTTATACCAAGAGACCCAGTACTTC

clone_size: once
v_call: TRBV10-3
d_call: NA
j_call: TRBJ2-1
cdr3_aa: CAISESSRGPPEQFF
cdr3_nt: TGTGCCATCAGTGAGTCTTCGCGGGGGCCCCCTGAGCAGTTCTTC

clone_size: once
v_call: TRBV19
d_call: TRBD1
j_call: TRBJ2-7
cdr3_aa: CASSIGTGKSYEQYF
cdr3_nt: TGTGCCAGTAGTATAGGGACAGGGAAGTCCTACGAGCAGTACTTC

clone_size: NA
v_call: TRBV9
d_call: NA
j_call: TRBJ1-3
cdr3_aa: CASSVATSGNTIYF
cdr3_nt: TGTGCCAGCAGCGTAGCTACCTCTGGAAACACCATATATTTT

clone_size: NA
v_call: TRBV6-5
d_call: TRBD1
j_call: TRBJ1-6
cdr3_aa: CASRGQGASPLHF
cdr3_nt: TGTGCCAGCAGAGGACAGGGGGCTTCACCCCTCCACTTT

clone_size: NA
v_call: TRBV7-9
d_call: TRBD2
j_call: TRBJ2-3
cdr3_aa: CASSTTAGGLTDTQYF
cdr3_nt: TGTGCCAGCAGCACCACAGCGGGGGGGCTTACAGATACGCAGTATTTT

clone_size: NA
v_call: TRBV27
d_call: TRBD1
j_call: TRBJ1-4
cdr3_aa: CASSLTGRNEKLFF
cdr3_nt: TGTGCCAGCAGTTTGACAGGGAGGAATGAAAAACTGTTTTTT

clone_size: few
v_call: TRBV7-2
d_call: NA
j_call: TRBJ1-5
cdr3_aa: CASSLIQGEQPQHF
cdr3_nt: TGTGCCAGCAGCTTAATTCAGGGCGAGCAGCCCCAGCATTTT

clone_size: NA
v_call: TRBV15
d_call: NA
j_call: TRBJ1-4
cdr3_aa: CATSREQGRDEKLFF
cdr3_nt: TGTGCCACCAGCAGAGAGCAGGGCCGGGATGAAAAACTGTTTTTT

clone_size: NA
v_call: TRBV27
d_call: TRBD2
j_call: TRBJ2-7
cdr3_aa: CASSSPKRGGQYEQYF
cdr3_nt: TGTGCCAGCAGTTCTCCCAAGCGGGGGGGCCAGTACGAGCAGTACTTC

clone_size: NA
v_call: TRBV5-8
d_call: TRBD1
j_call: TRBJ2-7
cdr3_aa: CASSRRRDRIDEQYF
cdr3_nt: TGTGCCAGCAGCCGCCGTCGGGACAGAATCGACGAGCAGTACTTC

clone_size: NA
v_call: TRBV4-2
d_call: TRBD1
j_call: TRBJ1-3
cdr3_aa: CASSQDPGGGGNTIYF
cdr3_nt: TGTGCCAGCAGCCAAGACCCAGGGGGCGGAGGAAACACCATATATTTT

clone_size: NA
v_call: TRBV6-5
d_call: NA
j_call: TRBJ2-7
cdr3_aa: CASSYTFAGGSYEQYF
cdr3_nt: TGTGCCAGCAGTTACACCTTTGCGGGCGGCTCCTACGAGCAGTACTTC

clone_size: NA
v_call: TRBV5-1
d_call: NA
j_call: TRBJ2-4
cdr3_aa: CASSYSELGAGRKNIQYF
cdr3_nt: TGCGCCAGCAGCTATTCGGAACTCGGGGCAGGGAGGAAAAACATTCAGTACTTC

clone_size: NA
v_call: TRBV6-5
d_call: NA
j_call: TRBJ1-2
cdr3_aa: CASSYGGAGGYTF
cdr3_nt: TGTGCCAGCAGTTACGGGGGCGCGGGCGGCTACACCTTC